The TCR beta chain under discussion was sequenced for a study of glioma-infiltrating T cells. Study in general: Sequencing aimed for 4.5- to 10-fold coverage of about a million peripheral T cells.

TCR alpha and beta CDR3 regions were amplified from RNA using iRepertoire nested multiplex PCR. TCRdb re-derived calls from the multiplex PCR reads in MiXCR, one entry per CDR3 protein. The data contain about 410,000 distinct CDR3 sequences, more than 35% of them singletons. The CDR3 has 15 residues. CDR1 DFQATT and CDR2 SNEGSKA come from the germline V gene (reference sequence). The V end lost 3 bases, the J end lost 0 bases, and 9 bases lay between the germline ends. This receptor was identified in a human donor with low-grade glioma or glioblastoma, undergoing nonglioma brain surgery, or in good health (not recorded which). The sequenced sample consisted of glioma tissue, nonneoplastic brain tissue, or PBMCs (not recorded which). The genes are TRBV20-1 and TRBJ2-6; D not resolved. The CDR3 region is CSARNPYSGANVLTF. The CDR3 region has the DNA TGCAGTGCTAGGAATCCCTACTCTGGGGCCAACGTCCTGACTTTC.